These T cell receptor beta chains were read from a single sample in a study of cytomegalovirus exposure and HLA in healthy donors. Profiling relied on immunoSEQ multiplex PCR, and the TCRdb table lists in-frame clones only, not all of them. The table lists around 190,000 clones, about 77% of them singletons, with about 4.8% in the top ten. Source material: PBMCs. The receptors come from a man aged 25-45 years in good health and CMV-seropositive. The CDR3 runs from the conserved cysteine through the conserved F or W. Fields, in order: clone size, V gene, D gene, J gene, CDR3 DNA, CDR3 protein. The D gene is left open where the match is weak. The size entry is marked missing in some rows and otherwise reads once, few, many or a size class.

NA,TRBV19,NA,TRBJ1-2,TGTGCCAGTAGAATCGGCCGACAGAACGATGGCTACACCTTC,CASRIGRQNDGYTF
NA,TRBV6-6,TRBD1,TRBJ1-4,TGTGCCAGCAGTCCCCGACAGGGGCCTTATGAAAAACTGTTTTTT,CASSPRQGPYEKLFF
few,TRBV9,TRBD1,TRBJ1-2,TGTGCCAGCACGACGGAGGGGGCGTCCTATGGCTACACCTTC,CASTTEGASYGYTF
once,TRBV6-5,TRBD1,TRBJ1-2,TGTGCCAGCAGTTACACAGGGGGCAACTATGGCTACACCTTC,CASSYTGGNYGYTF
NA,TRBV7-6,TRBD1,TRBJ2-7,TGTGCCAGCAGCAAAACCGGGACAGGGAGGGACGAGCAGTACTTC,CASSKTGTGRDEQYF
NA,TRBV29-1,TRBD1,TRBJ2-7,TGCAGCGTTTCCGGACAGGGATACGAGCAGTACTTC,CSVSGQGYEQYF
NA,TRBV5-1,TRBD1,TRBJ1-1,TGCGCCAGCAGCGTAGACAGGGCGGGGGCTTTCTTT,CASSVDRAGAFF
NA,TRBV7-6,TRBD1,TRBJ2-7,TGTGCCAGCAGCTCACAGGGGGGTGGCTCCTACGAGCAGTACTTC,CASSSQGGGSYEQYF
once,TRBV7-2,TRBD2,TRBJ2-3,TGTGCCAGCAGCCAAAATCGGGTAGCGGGGGGGATAGATACGCAGTATTTT,CASSQNRVAGGIDTQYF
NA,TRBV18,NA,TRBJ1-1,TGTGCCAGCTCACCAGCGGGATTCGGCACTGAAGCTTTCTTT,CASSPAGFGTEAFF
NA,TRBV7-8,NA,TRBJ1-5,TGTGCCAGCAGCTTTTCAGGGCAGGGTCATCAGCCCCAGCATTTT,CASSFSGQGHQPQHF
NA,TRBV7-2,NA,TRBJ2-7,TGTGCCAGCAGCCCAGGGGCCTACGAGCAGTACTTC,CASSPGAYEQYF
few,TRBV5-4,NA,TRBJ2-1,TGTGCCAGCAGCTTGGTCCAGTGGAGCTCCTACAATGAGCAGTTCTTC,CASSLVQWSSYNEQFF
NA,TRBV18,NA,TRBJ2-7,TGTGCCAGCTCCGCGGGACAGAGCTACGAGCAGTACTTC,CASSAGQSYEQYF
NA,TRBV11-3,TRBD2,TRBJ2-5,TGTGCCAGCAGCTCTGTGGTCCGCGGGAGTGGCCCAGAGACCCAGTACTTC,CASSSVVRGSGPETQYF
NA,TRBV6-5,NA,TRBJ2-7,TGTGCCAGCAGTTACTCGGGCGGGGGCCTTTCCTACGAGCAGTACTTC,CASSYSGGGLSYEQYF
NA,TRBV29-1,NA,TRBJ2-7,TGCAGCGCCCTCAATAGTGCCGAGCAGTACTTC,CSALNSAEQYF
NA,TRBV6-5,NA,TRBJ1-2,TGTGCCAGCAGTTACCAAGGGGCAGGGGCCTTCTATGGCTACACCTTC,CASSYQGAGAFYGYTF
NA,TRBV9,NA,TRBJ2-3,TGTGCCAGCAGCCCTAAGACAAGCACAGATACGCAGTATTTT,CASSPKTSTDTQYF
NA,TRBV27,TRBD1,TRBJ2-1,TGTGCCAGCAGGCTTACAGGGGCCGGTGAGCAGTTCTTC,CASRLTGAGEQFF
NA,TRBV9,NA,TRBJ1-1,TGTGCCAGCAGCGTAGTTCCAGGGGAAGGGTCTTTCTTT,CASSVVPGEGSFF
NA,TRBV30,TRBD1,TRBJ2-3,TGTGCCTGGAGTGGGGGACAGGGCAAATACGGCACAGATACGCAGTATTTT,CAWSGGQGKYGTDTQYF
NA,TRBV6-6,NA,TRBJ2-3,TGTGCCAGCAGTTACAATGGGGGCAGGGGCACAGATACGCAGTATTTT,CASSYNGGRGTDTQYF
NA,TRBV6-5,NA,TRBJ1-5,TGTGCCAGCAGTTACGGTCAGGGGAATCAGCCCCAGCATTTT,CASSYGQGNQPQHF
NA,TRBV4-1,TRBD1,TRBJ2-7,TGCGCCAGCAGCCTACTTACCGGGACAGGAAATTACGAGCAGTACTTC,CASSLLTGTGNYEQYF
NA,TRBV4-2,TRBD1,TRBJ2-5,TGTGCCAGCAGCCAAGGTACAGGGGCGAAGACCCAGTACTTC,CASSQGTGAKTQYF
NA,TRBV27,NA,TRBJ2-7,TGTGCCAGCAGTTTATCGGACAACTCCTACGAGCAGTACTTC,CASSLSDNSYEQYF
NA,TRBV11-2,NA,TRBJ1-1,TGTGCCAGCAGCTCCGCCGGGGGGGCGTTGGCCACTGAAGCTTTCTTT,CASSSAGGALATEAFF
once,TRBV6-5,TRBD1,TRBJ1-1,TGTGCCAGCAGTTTCCAGGGGGCTGGCACTGAAGCTTTCTTT,CASSFQGAGTEAFF
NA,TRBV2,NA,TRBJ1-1,TGTGCCAGCACCAGGGGTATGAACACTGAAGCTTTCTTT,CASTRGMNTEAFF
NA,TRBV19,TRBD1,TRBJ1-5,TGTGCCAGTAGTAAAGGTGGAGGGGGCGGCCGACAGCCCCAGCATTTT,CASSKGGGGGRQPQHF
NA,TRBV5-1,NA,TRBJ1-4,TGCGCCAGCAGCTTGGGGCAGGGAAATGAAAAACTGTTTTTT,CASSLGQGNEKLFF
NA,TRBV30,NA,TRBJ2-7,TGTGCCTGGAGCGGACTGAACGAGCAGTACTTC,CAWSGLNEQYF
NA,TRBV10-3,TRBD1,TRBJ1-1,TGTGCCAGCACCCCGGGACAGGGGCTCCCTGAAGCTTTCTTT,CASTPGQGLPEAFF
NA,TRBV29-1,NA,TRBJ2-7,TGCAGCGTAGACTCTGGGTACGAGCAGTACTTC,CSVDSGYEQYF
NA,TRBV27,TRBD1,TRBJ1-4,TGTGCCAGCAGTGCGACAGGGTGGGGGATTAATGAAAAACTGTTTTTT,CASSATGWGINEKLFF
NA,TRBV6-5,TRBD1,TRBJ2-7,TGTGCCAGCAGCCCCGGGACAGGGCACCACGAGCAGTACTTC,CASSPGTGHHEQYF
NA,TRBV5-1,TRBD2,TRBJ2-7,TGCGCCAGCAGCTTGGTCGTAGCGGGGGCCCGGAAACCCTACGAGCAGTACTTC,CASSLVVAGARKPYEQYF
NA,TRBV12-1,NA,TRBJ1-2,TGTGCCAGCAGCTCGACTGGACAGGGAAAACCGTATGGCTACACCTTC,CASSSTGQGKPYGYTF
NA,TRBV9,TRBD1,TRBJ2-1,TGTGCCAGCAGCCTCGGAACAGGGGGCATATATGAGCAGTTCTTC,CASSLGTGGIYEQFF
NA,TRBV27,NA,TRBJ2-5,TGTGCCAGCAGCAATGTTGGAGCGGTTAAATGGGAGACCCAGTACTTC,CASSNVGAVKWETQYF
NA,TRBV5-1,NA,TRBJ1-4,TGCGCCAGCAGCTCGCGGGACCCGGAGGAAAAACTGTTTTTT,CASSSRDPEEKLFF
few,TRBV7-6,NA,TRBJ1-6,TGTGCCAGCAGCTTTCGGCAGGAGGGGAATTCACCCCTCCACTTT,CASSFRQEGNSPLHF
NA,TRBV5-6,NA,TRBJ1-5,TGTGCCAGCAGCTTGGGAAAGGGAGGTCAGCCCCAGCATTTT,CASSLGKGGQPQHF
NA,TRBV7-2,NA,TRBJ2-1,TGTGCCAGCAGCTTAGCGGACCTAGCGCCGAGAAAAAATGAGCAGTTCTTC,CASSLADLAPRKNEQFF
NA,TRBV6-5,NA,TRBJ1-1,TGTGCCAGCAGTTACTCGACCGCCTGGCGGAGCACTGAAGCTTTCTTT,CASSYSTAWRSTEAFF